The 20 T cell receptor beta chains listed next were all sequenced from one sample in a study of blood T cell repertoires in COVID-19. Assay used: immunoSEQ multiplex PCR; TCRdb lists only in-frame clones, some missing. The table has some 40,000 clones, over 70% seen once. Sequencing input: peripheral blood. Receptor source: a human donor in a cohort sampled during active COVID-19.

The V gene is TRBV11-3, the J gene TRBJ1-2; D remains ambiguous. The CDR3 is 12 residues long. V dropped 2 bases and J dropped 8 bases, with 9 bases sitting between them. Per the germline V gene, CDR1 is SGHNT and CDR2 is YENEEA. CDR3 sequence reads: CASSLMRGGYTF. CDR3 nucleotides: TGTGCCAGCAGCTTAATGCGCGGGGGCTACACCTTC.

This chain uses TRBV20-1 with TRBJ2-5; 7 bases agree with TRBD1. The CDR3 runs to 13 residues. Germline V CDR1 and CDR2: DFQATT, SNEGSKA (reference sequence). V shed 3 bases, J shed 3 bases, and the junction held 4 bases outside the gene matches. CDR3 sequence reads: CSASRGREETQYF. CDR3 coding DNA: TGCAGTGCTAGTAGGGGGCGGGAAGAGACCCAGTACTTC.

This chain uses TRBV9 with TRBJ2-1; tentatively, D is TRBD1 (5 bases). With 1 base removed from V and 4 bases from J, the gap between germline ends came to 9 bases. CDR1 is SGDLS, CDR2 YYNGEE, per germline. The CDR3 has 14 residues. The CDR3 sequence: CASSVSTVYNEQFF. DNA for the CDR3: TGTGCCAGCAGCGTATCGACAGTATACAATGAGCAGTTCTTC.

CDR3 in amino acids: CASEHYTTDTQYF. CDR3 sequence (DNA): TGTGCCAGCGAACACTATACCACAGATACGCAGTATTTT. The rearrangement links TRBV28 to TRBJ2-3, with D unclear. Trimming took 8 bases from V and 2 from J, leaving 11 bases between them. The CDR3 covers 13 residues. Per the germline V gene, CDR1 is MDHEN and CDR2 is SYDVKM.

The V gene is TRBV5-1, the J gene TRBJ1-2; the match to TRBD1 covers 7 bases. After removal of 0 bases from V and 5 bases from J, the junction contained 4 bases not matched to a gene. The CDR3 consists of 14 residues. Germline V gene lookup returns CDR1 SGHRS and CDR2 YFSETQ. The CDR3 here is CASSLVLQGYGYTF. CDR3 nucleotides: TGCGCCAGCAGCTTGGTCTTACAGGGGTATGGCTACACCTTC.

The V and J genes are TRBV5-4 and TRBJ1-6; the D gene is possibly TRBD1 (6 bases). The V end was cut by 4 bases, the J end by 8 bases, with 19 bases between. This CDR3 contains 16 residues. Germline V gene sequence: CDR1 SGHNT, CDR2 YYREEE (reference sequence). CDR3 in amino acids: CASSTLDSEGDSPLHF. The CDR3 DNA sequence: TGTGCCAGCAGCACGTTGGACAGCGAAGGTGATTCACCCCTCCACTTT.

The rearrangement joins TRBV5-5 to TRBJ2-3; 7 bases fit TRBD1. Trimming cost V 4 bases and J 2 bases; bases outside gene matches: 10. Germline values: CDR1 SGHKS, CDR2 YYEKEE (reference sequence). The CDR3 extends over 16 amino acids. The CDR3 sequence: CASSGPGTATTDTQYF. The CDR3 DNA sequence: TGTGCCAGCAGCGGACCCGGGACAGCGACCACAGATACGCAGTATTTT.

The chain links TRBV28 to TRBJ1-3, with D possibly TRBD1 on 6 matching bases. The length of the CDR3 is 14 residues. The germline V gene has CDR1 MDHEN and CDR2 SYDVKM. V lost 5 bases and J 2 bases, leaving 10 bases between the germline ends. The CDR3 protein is CASSPSGAGNTIYF. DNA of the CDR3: TGTGCCAGCAGTCCGTCAGGGGCTGGAAACACCATATATTTT. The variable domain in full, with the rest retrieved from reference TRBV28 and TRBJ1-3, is DVKVTQSSRYLVKRTGEKVFLECVQDMDHENMFWYRQDPGLGLRLIYFSYDVKMKEKGDIPEGYSVSREKKERFSLILESASTNQTSMYLCASSPSGAGNTIYFGEGSWLTVV.

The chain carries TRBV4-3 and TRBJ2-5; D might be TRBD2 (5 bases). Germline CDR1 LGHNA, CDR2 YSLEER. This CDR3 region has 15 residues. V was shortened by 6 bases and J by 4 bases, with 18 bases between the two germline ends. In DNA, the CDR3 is TGCGCCAGCAGTCTCGGTGAGAGGGCCGCAGAGACCCAGTACTTC. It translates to CASSLGERAAETQYF.

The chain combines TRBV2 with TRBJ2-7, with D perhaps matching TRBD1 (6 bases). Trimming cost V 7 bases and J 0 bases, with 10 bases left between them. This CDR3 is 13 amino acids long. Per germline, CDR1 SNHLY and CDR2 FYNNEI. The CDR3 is CASNGQFSYEQYF. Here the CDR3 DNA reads TGTGCCAGCAATGGACAGTTCTCCTACGAGCAGTACTTC. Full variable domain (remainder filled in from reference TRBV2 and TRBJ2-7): EPEVTQTPSHQVTQMGQEVILRCVPISNHLYFYWYRQILGQKVEFLVSFYNNEISEKSEIFDDQFSVERPDGSNFTLKIRSTKLEDSAMYFCASNGQFSYEQYFGPGTRLTVT.

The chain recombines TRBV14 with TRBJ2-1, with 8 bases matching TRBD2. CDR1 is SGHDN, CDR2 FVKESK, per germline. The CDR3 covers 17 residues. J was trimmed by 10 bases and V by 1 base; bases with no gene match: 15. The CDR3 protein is CASSQGLLGAGAGEQFF. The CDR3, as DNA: TGTGCCAGCAGCCAAGGCCTGCTTGGAGCGGGAGCTGGCGAGCAGTTCTTC.

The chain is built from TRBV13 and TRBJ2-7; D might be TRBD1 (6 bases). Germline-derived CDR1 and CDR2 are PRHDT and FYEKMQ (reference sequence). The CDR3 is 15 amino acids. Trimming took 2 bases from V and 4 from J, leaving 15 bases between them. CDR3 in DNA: TGTGCCAGCAGCTTACGGGAAGGGGGAAGGTACGAGCAGTACTTC. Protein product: CASSLREGGRYEQYF.

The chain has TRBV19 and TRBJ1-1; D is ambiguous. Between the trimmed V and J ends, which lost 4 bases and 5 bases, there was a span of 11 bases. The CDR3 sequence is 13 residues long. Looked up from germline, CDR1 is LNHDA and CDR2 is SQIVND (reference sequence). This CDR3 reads CASSRRVRTEAFF. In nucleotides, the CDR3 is TGTGCCAGTAGTAGGCGGGTGAGAACTGAAGCTTTCTTT.

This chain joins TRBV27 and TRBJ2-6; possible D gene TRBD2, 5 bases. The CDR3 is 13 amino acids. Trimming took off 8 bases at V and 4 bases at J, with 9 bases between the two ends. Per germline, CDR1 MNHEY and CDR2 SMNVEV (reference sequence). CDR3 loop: CASGPGGANVLTF. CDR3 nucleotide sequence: TGTGCCAGCGGCCCGGGAGGGGCCAACGTCCTGACTTTC.

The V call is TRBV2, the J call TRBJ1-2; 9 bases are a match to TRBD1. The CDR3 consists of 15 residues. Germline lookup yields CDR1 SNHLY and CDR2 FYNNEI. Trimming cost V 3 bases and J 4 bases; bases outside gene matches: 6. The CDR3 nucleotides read TGTGCCAGCAGTGATCGGACAGGGGAACCCTATGGCTACACCTTC. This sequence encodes CASSDRTGEPYGYTF.

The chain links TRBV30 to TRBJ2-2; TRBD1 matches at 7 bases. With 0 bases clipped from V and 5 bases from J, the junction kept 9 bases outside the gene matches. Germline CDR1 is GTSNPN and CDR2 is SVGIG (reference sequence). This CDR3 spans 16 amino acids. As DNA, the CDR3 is TGTGCCTGGAGTGTACTGGGCAGGGGGAAGACCGGGGAGCTGTTTTTT. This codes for CAWSVLGRGKTGELFF. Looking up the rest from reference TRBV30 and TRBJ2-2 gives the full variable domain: SQTIHQWPATLVQPVGSPLSLECTVEGTSNPNLYWYRQAAGRGLQLLFYSVGIGQISSEVPQNLSASRPQDRQFILSSKKLLLSDSGFYLCAWSVLGRGKTGELFFGEGSRLTVL.

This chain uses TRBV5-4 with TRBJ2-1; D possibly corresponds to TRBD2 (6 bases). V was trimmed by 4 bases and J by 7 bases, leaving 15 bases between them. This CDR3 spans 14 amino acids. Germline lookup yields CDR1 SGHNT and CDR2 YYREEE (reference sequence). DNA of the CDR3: TGTGCCAGCAGCCTCGAGCGGGCGCGGAATGAGCAGTTCTTC. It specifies CASSLERARNEQFF.

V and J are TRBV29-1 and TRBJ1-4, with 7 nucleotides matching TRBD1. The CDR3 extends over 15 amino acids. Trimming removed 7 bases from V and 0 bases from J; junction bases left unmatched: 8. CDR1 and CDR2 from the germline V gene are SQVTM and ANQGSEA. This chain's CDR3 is CSALPGQATNEKLFF. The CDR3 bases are TGCAGCGCTCTGCCTGGACAGGCAACTAATGAAAAACTGTTTTTT.

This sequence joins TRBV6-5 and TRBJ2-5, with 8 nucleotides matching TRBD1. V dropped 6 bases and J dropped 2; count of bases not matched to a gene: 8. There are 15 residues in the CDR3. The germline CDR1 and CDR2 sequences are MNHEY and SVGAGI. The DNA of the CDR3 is TGTGCCAGCAGCTCAGGGGGCGCGGGGCAAGAGACCCAGTACTTC. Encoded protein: CASSSGGAGQETQYF.

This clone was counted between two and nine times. As DNA, the CDR3 is TGTGCCAGCAGCTCCGCTATGCGCCTAACTAACACTGAAGCTTTCTTT. Translated: CASSSAMRLTNTEAFF. This chain connects TRBV11-2 to TRBJ1-1; unclear D gene. The length of the CDR3 is 16 residues. Germline assignment: CDR1 SGHAT and CDR2 FQNNGV. V was shortened by 4 bases and J by 2 bases, with 17 bases between the two germline ends.